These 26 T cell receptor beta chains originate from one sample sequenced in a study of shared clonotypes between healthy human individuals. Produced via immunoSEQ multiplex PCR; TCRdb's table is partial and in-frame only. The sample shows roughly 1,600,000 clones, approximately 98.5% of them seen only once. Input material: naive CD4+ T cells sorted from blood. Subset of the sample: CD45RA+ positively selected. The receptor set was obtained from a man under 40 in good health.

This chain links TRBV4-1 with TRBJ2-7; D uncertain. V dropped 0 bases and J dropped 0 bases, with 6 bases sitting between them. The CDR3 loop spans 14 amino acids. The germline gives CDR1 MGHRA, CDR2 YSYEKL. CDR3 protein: CASSQDQDSYEQYF. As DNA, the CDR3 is TGCGCCAGCAGCCAAGATCAGGACTCCTACGAGCAGTACTTC.

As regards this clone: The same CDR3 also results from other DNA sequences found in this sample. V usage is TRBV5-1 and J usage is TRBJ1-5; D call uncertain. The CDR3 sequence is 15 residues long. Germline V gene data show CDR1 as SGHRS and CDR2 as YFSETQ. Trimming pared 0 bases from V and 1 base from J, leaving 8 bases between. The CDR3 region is CASSLDGGSNQPQHF. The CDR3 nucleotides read TGCGCCAGCAGCTTGGACGGTGGCAGCAATCAGCCCCAGCATTTT. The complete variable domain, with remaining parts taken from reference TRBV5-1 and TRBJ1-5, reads KAGVTQTPRYLIKTRGQQVTLSCSPISGHRSVSWYQQTPGQGLQFLFEYFSETQRNKGNFPGRFSGRQFSNSRSEMNVSTLELGDSALYLCASSLDGGSNQPQHFGDGTRLSIL.

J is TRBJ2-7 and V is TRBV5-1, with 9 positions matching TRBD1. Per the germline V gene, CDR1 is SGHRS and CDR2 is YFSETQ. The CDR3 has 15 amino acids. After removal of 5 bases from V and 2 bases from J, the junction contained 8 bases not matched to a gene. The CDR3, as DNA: TGCGCCAGCAGGCGAACAGGGGGCCTGACCTACGAGCAGTACTTC. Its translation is CASRRTGGLTYEQYF.

The CDR3 loop reads CASSMYDPANTGELFF. CDR3 bases: TGTGCCAGCAGTATGTACGATCCGGCGAACACCGGGGAGCTGTTTTTT. This chain links TRBV2 with TRBJ2-2, with D unclear. The germline V gene has CDR1 SNHLY and CDR2 FYNNEI. This CDR3 has 16 residues. Trimming took 5 bases from V and 0 from J, leaving 13 bases between them.

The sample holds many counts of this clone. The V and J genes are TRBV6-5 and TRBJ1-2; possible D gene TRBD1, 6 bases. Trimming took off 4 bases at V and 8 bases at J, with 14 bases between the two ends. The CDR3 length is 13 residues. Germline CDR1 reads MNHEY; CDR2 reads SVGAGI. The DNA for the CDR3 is TGTGCCAGCAGTTCCCTTACAGGGACGGGCTACACCTTC. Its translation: CASSSLTGTGYTF.

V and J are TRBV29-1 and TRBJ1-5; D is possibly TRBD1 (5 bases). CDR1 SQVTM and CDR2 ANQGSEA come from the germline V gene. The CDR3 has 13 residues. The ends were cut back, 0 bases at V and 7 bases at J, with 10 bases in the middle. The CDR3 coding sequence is TGCAGCGTTGAAGAAAGGGGCGGCCAGCCCCAGCATTTT. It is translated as CSVEERGGQPQHF.

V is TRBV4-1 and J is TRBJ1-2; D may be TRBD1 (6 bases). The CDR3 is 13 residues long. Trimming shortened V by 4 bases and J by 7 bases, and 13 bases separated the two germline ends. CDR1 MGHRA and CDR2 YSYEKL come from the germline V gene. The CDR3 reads CASSPLNRAGYTF. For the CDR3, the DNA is TGCGCCAGCAGCCCCTTGAACAGGGCTGGCTACACCTTC.

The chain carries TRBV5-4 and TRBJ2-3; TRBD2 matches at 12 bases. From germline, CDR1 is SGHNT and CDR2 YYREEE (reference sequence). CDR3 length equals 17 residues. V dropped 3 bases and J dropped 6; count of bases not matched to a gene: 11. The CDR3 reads CASSSLAGGPAKDTQYF. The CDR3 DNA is TGTGCCAGCAGCTCTCTAGCGGGAGGGCCAGCCAAGGATACGCAGTATTTT.

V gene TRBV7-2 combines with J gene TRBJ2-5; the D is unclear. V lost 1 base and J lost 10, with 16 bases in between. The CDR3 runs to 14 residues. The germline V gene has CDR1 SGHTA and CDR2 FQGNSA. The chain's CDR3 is CASSLGRSPPGQYF. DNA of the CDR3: TGTGCCAGCAGCTTAGGCCGTTCCCCCCCGGGCCAGTACTTC. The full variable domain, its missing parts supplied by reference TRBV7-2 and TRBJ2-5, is GAGVSQSPSNKVTEKGKDVELRCDPISGHTALYWYRQSLGQGLEFLIYFQGNSAPDKSGLPSDRFSAERTGGSVSTLTIQRTQQEDSAVYLCASSLGRSPPGQYFGPGTRLLVL.

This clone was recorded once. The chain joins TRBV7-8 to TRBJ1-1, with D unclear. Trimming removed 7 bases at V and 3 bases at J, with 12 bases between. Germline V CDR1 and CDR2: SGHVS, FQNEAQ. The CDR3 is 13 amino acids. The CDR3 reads CASKSLRDTEAFF. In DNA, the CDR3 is TGTGCCAGCAAATCCCTAAGGGACACTGAAGCTTTCTTT. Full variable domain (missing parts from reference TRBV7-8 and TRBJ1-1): GAGVSQSPRYKVAKRGQDVALRCDPISGHVSLFWYQQALGQGPEFLTYFQNEAQLDKSGLPSDRFFAERPEGSVSTLKIQRTQQEDSAVYLCASKSLRDTEAFFGQGTRLTVV.

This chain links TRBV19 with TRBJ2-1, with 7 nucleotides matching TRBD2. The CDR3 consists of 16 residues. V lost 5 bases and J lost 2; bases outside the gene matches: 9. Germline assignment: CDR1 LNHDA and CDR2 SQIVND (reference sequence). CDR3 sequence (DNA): TGTGCCAGTAGTCCCATCTCTAGCGGTGCCTACAATGAGCAGTTCTTC. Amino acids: CASSPISSGAYNEQFF.

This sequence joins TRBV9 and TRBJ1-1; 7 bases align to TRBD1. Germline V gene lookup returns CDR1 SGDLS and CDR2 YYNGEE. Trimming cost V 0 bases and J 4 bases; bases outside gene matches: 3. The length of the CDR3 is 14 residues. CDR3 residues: CASSVVGGGTEAFF. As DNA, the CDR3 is TGTGCCAGCAGCGTAGTAGGGGGCGGCACTGAAGCTTTCTTT. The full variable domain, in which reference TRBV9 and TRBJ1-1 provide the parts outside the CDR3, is DSGVTQTPKHLITATGQRVTLRCSPRSGDLSVYWYQQSLDQGLQFLIQYYNGEERAKGNILERFSAQQFPDLHSELNLSSLELGDSALYFCASSVVGGGTEAFFGQGTRLTVV.

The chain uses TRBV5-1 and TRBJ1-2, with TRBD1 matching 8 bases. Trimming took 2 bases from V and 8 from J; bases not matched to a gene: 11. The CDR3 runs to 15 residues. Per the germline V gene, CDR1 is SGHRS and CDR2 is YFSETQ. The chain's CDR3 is CASSLAGGAFGGYTF. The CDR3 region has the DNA TGCGCCAGCAGCTTAGCAGGGGGCGCATTTGGGGGCTACACCTTC.

The CDR3 loop reads CASSPGTGGFF. In DNA form, the CDR3 reads TGTGCCAGCAGCCCCGGGACAGGGGGGTTCTTC. V gene TRBV7-4 combines with J gene TRBJ2-1, with 11 bases fitting TRBD1. Germline CDR1 reads SGHVT; CDR2 reads SQSDAQ. V trimming: 5 bases; J trimming: 15 bases; junction bases outside the gene matches: 3. The CDR3 consists of 11 residues.

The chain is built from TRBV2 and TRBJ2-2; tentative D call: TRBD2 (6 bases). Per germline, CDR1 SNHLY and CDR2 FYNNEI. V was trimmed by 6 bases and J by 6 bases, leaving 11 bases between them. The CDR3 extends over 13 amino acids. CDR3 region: CASRTRLPGELFF. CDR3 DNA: TGTGCCAGCAGGACTAGATTGCCCGGGGAGCTGTTTTTT.

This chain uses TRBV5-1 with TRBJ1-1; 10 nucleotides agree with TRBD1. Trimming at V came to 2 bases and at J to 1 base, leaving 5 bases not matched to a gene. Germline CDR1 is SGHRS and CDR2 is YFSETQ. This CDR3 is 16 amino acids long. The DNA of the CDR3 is TGCGCCAGCAGCTTTCCGGACAGGGGGTGGAACACTGAAGCTTTCTTT. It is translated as CASSFPDRGWNTEAFF.

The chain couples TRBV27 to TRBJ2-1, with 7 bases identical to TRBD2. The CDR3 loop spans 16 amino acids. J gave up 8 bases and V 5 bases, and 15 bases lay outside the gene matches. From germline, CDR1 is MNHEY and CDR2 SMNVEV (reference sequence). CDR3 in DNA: TGTGCCAGCAGTACCGGTCCGAGACTAGCTAATCATGAGCAGTTCTTC. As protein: CASSTGPRLANHEQFF.

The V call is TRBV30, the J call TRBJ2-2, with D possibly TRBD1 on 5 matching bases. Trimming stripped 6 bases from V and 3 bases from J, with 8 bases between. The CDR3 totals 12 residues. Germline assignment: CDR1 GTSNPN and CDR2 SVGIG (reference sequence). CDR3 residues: CACFRDTGELFF. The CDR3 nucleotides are TGTGCCTGTTTCAGGGACACCGGGGAGCTGTTTTTT.

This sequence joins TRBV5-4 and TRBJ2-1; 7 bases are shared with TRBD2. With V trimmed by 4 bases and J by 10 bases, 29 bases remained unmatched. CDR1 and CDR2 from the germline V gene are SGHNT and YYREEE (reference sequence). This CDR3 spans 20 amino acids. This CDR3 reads CASSPYGRGGEGSWHGEQFF. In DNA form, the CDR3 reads TGTGCCAGCAGCCCCTACGGTAGGGGCGGGGAGGGTTCGTGGCATGGGGAGCAGTTCTTC.

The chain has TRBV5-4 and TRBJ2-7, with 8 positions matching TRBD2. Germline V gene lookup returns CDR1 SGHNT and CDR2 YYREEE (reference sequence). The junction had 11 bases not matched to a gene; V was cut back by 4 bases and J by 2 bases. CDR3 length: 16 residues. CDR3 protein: CASSPGGAGNTYEQYF. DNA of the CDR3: TGTGCCAGCAGCCCGGGGGGGGCAGGGAATACCTACGAGCAGTACTTC.

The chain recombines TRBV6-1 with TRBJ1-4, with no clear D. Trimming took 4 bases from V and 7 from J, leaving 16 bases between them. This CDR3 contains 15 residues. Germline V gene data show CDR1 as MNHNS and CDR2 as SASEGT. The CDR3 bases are TGTGCCAGCAGTGTCTCAACTCTAGGAGGTGAAAAACTGTTTTTT. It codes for CASSVSTLGGEKLFF.

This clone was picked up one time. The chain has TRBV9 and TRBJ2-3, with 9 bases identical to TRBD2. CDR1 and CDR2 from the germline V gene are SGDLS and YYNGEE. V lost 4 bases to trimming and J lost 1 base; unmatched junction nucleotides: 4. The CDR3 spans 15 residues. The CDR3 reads CASSTRTSGTDTQYF. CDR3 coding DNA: TGTGCCAGCAGCACTAGGACTAGCGGCACAGATACGCAGTATTTT. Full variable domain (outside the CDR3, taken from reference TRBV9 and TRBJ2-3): DSGVTQTPKHLITATGQRVTLRCSPRSGDLSVYWYQQSLDQGLQFLIQYYNGEERAKGNILERFSAQQFPDLHSELNLSSLELGDSALYFCASSTRTSGTDTQYFGPGTRLTVL.

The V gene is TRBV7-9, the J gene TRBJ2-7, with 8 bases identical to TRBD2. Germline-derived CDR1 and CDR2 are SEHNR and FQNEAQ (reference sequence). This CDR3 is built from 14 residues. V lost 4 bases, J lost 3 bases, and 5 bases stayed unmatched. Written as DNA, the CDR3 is TGTGCCAGCAGCTCCCGGACTAGCAGCTACGAGCAGTACTTC. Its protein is CASSSRTSSYEQYF. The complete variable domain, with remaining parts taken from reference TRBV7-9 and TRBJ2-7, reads DTGVSQNPRHKITKRGQNVTFRCDPISEHNRLYWYRQTLGQGPEFLTYFQNEAQLEKSRLLSDRFSAERPKGSFSTLEIQRTEQGDSAMYLCASSSRTSSYEQYFGPGTRLTVT.

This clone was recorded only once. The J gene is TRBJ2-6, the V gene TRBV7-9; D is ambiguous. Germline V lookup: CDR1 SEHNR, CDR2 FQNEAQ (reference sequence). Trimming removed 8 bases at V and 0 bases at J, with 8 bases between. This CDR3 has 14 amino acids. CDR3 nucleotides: TGTGCCAGCTCCCAACTCTCTGGGGCCAACGTCCTGACTTTC. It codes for CASSQLSGANVLTF.

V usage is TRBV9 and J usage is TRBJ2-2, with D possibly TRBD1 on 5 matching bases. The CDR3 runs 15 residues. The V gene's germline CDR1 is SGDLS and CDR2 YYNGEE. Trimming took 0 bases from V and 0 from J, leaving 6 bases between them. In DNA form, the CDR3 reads TGTGCCAGCAGCGTAGGGACACCGAACACCGGGGAGCTGTTTTTT. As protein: CASSVGTPNTGELFF.

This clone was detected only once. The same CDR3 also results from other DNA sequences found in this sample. CDR3 bases: TGTGCCAGCAGTTTTAGCGGTAACACTGAAGCTTTCTTT. Translating gives CASSFSGNTEAFF. V and J are TRBV28 and TRBJ1-1; D is uncertain. The germline V and J ends were trimmed by 3 bases and 2 bases, with 7 bases remaining between them. CDR1 is MDHEN and CDR2 is SYDVKM in the germline V gene. The CDR3 is made up of 13 amino acids.